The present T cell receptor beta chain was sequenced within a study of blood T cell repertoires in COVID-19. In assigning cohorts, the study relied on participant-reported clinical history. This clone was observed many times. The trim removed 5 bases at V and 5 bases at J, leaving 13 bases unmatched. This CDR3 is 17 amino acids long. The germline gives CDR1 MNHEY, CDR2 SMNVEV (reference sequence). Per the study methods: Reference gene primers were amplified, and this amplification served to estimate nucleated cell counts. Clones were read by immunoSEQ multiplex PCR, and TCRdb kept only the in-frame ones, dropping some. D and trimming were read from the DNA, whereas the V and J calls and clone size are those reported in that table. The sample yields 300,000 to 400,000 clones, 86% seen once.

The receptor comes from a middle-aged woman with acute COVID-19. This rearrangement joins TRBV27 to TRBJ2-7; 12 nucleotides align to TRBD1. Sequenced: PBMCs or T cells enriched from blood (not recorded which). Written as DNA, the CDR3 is TGTGCCAGCAGTCCTCAACCGGGACAGGGGGCTTTCAACGAGCAGTACTTC. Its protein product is CASSPQPGQGAFNEQYF.